This note documents a single T cell receptor (beta chain) sequence. The antigen remains undetermined. This record belongs to a study of siplizumab effects on memory and regulatory T cells. Findings and caveats of the study: Siplizumab conditions gave an average of approximately 71% Treg-derived mappable alloreactive CD4+ clones, versus about 30% for controls.

Generated by immunoSEQ multiplex PCR, the TCRdb table keeps only in-frame clones and is missing some. The table shows some 100,000 clones, with more than 85% occurring only once. The germline gives CDR1 KGHSH, CDR2 LQKENI. This CDR3 has 13 amino acids. V gave up 3 bases and J gave up 0 bases, with 6 bases separating them. The TCR comes from a human donor in good health. Specimen: CD4+ T cells sorted from blood. The gene calls are TRBV18 and TRBJ2-7; D is unresolved. CDR3 loop: CASSPRSSYEQYF. In DNA, the CDR3 is TGTGCCAGCTCACCGAGGAGCTCCTACGAGCAGTACTTC.